Below are 32 T cell receptor beta chains sequenced from a single sample in a study of cytomegalovirus exposure and HLA in healthy donors. Sequenced by immunoSEQ multiplex PCR; TCRdb stores in-frame clones only, minus some. The sample includes roughly 150,000 clones, approximately 82% of them seen just once. The sample consisted of PBMCs. These receptors came from a man aged 30 to 39 in good health and CMV-seropositive.

The chain carries TRBV5-1 and TRBJ2-1; 11 positions agree with TRBD1. V shed 2 bases, J shed 7 bases, and the junction held 5 bases outside the gene matches. CDR3 size: 15 residues. CDR1 is SGHRS and CDR2 is YFSETQ in the germline V gene. The CDR3 nucleotides are TGCGCCAGCAGCTTCGGCGGGACAGGGGGGAATGAGCAGTTCTTC. Its protein product is CASSFGGTGGNEQFF.

The CDR3 bases are TGCAGTGCTAGCCAAAACACTGAAGCTTTCTTT. As protein: CSASQNTEAFF. The V call is TRBV20-1, the J call TRBJ1-1; no firm D call. The germline gives CDR1 DFQATT, CDR2 SNEGSKA (reference sequence). CDR3 length: 11 residues. Trimming pared 3 bases from V and 2 bases from J, leaving 4 bases between.

The genes are TRBV19 and TRBJ2-7; 8 nucleotides line up with TRBD1. Germline CDR1 LNHDA, CDR2 SQIVND (reference sequence). V dropped 7 bases and J dropped 0; count of bases not matched to a gene: 5. This CDR3 contains 14 residues. CDR3 region: CASTRTGTSYEQYF. The CDR3 nucleotides read TGTGCCAGTACCCGGACAGGGACCTCCTACGAGCAGTACTTC.

This clone has more than one count but fewer than ten. The chain carries TRBV18 and TRBJ1-2; TRBD1 matches 7 bases. The CDR3 length is 12 residues. After removal of 2 bases from V and 13 bases from J, the junction contained 7 bases not matched to a gene. The germline CDR1 and CDR2 sequences are KGHSH and LQKENI. CDR3 amino acids: CASSPTGEEGTF. CDR3 DNA sequence: TGTGCCAGCTCACCAACAGGGGAGGAGGGCACCTTC.

This clone occurred a few times. The chain joins TRBV4-1 to TRBJ2-6; 10 nucleotides agree with TRBD1. The trim removed 0 bases at V and 0 bases at J, leaving 2 bases unmatched. The CDR3 spans 18 residues. The germline gives CDR1 MGHRA, CDR2 YSYEKL. CDR3 sequence (DNA): TGCGCCAGCAGCCAAGATGGGACAGGGGACTCTGGGGCCAACGTCCTGACTTTC. This sequence encodes CASSQDGTGDSGANVLTF.

This rearrangement joins TRBV7-3 to TRBJ2-5; 14 bases align to TRBD2. Germline loops: CDR1 SGHTA, CDR2 FQGTGA. The CDR3 covers 16 residues. V lost 5 bases and J lost 5; bases outside the gene matches: 7. The CDR3 sequence: CASSQGTSGSRETQYF. CDR3 sequence (DNA): TGTGCCAGCAGCCAGGGGACTAGCGGGAGTAGGGAGACCCAGTACTTC.

The chain is built from TRBV11-2 and TRBJ2-7; 7 bases are a match to TRBD1. CDR1 is SGHAT and CDR2 is FQNNGV in the germline V gene. With V trimmed by 5 bases and J by 2 bases, 3 bases remained unmatched. The CDR3 contains 13 residues. DNA for the CDR3: TGTGCCAGCAGCCGGGGACAGACCTACGAGCAGTACTTC. Its translation: CASSRGQTYEQYF.

The rearrangement joins TRBV5-4 to TRBJ2-3; 7 nucleotides line up with TRBD2. Germline values: CDR1 SGHNT, CDR2 YYREEE (reference sequence). The CDR3 is 16 residues long. The J segment lost 6 bases and the V segment lost 6 bases, leaving 16 bases of the junction unmatched. The CDR3 region has the DNA TGTGCCAGCACCCATTGGGAGGGCACCCCGACTGATACGCAGTATTTT. Translation gives CASTHWEGTPTDTQYF.

Written as DNA, the CDR3 is TGTGCCAGCAGACAGGACAGGTTCCTCTATGGCTACACCTTC. This sequence encodes CASRQDRFLYGYTF. The chain couples TRBV5-4 to TRBJ1-2; 7 nucleotides align to TRBD1. This CDR3 region has 14 residues. In germline, CDR1 is SGHNT, CDR2 YYREEE (reference sequence). The V and J ends lost 5 bases and 4 bases, in that order; junction bases with no gene match: 8.

J is TRBJ2-5 and V is TRBV7-3; D remains unclear. CDR3 length equals 13 residues. The germline V and J ends were trimmed by 5 bases and 0 bases, with 7 bases remaining between them. Germline lookup yields CDR1 SGHTA and CDR2 FQGTGA. The CDR3 bases are TGTGCCAGCAGCAAGACAAACCAAGAGACCCAGTACTTC. It specifies CASSKTNQETQYF.

In DNA, the CDR3 is TGCGCCAGCAGCGGGCAGGGAATTGGCTACGAGCAGTACTTC. This translates into CASSGQGIGYEQYF. This rearrangement joins TRBV5-1 to TRBJ2-7; a possible D gene is TRBD1 (5 bases). CDR1 and CDR2 (germline): SGHRS, YFSETQ. Trimming stripped 4 bases from V and 3 bases from J, with 14 bases between. There are 14 residues in the CDR3.

V gene TRBV30 combines with J gene TRBJ2-1; TRBD2 matches 16 bases. This CDR3 is built from 16 residues. Germline V gene data show CDR1 as GTSNPN and CDR2 as SVGIG (reference sequence). With V trimmed by 1 base and J by 8 bases, 5 bases remained unmatched. Written as DNA, the CDR3 is TGTGCCTGGAGTGACGGGACTAGCGGGGGGGCGGATGAGCAGTTCTTC. It yields the protein CAWSDGTSGGADEQFF.

The chain has TRBV25-1 and TRBJ2-2; 8 bases line up with TRBD1. CDR1 is MGHDK, CDR2 SYGVNS, per germline. V lost 6 bases and J lost 3; bases outside the gene matches: 3. The CDR3 loop spans 14 amino acids. This chain's CDR3 is CASRDRVDTGELFF. For the CDR3, the DNA is TGTGCCAGCAGGGACAGGGTCGACACCGGGGAGCTGTTTTTT.

The V call is TRBV19, the J call TRBJ2-7; 9 nucleotides align to TRBD2. The CDR3 loop spans 14 amino acids. V shed 2 bases, J shed 5 bases, and the junction held 4 bases outside the gene matches. Per germline, CDR1 LNHDA and CDR2 SQIVND (reference sequence). CDR3 DNA: TGTGCCAGTAGTATAATGCGGGGGGGCGACGAGCAGTACTTC. Its protein product is CASSIMRGGDEQYF.

The chain links TRBV19 to TRBJ1-4; 10 bases match TRBD1. Germline lookup yields CDR1 LNHDA and CDR2 SQIVND (reference sequence). The CDR3 extends over 17 amino acids. The V gene end was trimmed by 4 bases and the J gene end by 3 bases; junction bases not matched to a gene: 8. In nucleotides, the CDR3 is TGTGCCAGTAGTAACATCGGGACAGGGGTTCCTAATGAAAAACTGTTTTTT. Translated: CASSNIGTGVPNEKLFF.

The J gene is TRBJ2-3, the V gene TRBV5-1, with 8 bases lining up with TRBD2. Trimming cost V 7 bases and J 0 bases; bases outside gene matches: 7. The germline gives CDR1 SGHRS, CDR2 YFSETQ. CDR3 length: 15 amino acids. The DNA of the CDR3 is TGCGCCAGCCAGGCGACTAGCGCCAGCACAGATACGCAGTATTTT. This codes for CASQATSASTDTQYF.

The J gene is TRBJ2-1, the V gene TRBV19, with 10 bases that match TRBD2. The CDR3 totals 18 residues. Trimming cost V 6 bases and J 3 bases; bases outside gene matches: 14. CDR1 and CDR2 from the germline V gene are LNHDA and SQIVND (reference sequence). The CDR3 nucleotides read TGTGCCAGTAGGCTTCTAGCGGGAGAACCTCACCTCTACAATGAGCAGTTCTTC. The encoded protein is CASRLLAGEPHLYNEQFF.

The chain has TRBV27 and TRBJ2-1; 7 nucleotides line up with TRBD2. J gave up 6 bases and V 0 bases, and 11 bases lay outside the gene matches. The CDR3 loop spans 17 amino acids. Germline V lookup: CDR1 MNHEY, CDR2 SMNVEV (reference sequence). The CDR3: CASSLSIGGRAGNEQFF. The CDR3 DNA reads as TGTGCCAGCAGTTTATCGATTGGGGGGAGGGCTGGCAATGAGCAGTTCTTC.

The chain couples TRBV5-1 to TRBJ1-1; possibly TRBD1 for D (6 bases). This CDR3 has 15 amino acids. Germline V gives CDR1 SGHRS, CDR2 YFSETQ. The V and J ends lost 0 bases and 1 base respectively, with 10 bases between them. CDR3 DNA: TGCGCCAGCAGCTTGGACGGACAGACGAACACTGAAGCTTTCTTT. This gives the protein CASSLDGQTNTEAFF.

This clone was seen just once. This chain links TRBV6-5 with TRBJ2-3; no firm D call. The CDR3 sequence is 10 residues long. CDR1 and CDR2 (germline): MNHEY, SVGAGI. Trimming pared 8 bases from V and 7 bases from J, leaving 7 bases between. The DNA for the CDR3 is TGTGCCAGCGGCAGAAATACGCAGTATTTT. Encoded protein: CASGRNTQYF.

V is TRBV2 and J is TRBJ2-4, with D possibly TRBD1 on 5 matching bases. The CDR3 is made up of 15 amino acids. V lost 0 bases and J lost 8, with 14 bases in between. From germline, CDR1 is SNHLY and CDR2 FYNNEI. This CDR3 reads CASSEAIGVVDIQYF. CDR3 DNA: TGTGCCAGCAGTGAAGCAATAGGGGTTGTTGACATTCAGTACTTC.

This chain joins TRBV5-1 and TRBJ2-3; 10 bases align to TRBD1. Germline V gene lookup returns CDR1 SGHRS and CDR2 YFSETQ. The V segment lost 4 bases and the J segment 5 bases; nucleotides outside the gene matches: 7. The CDR3 sequence is 15 residues long. The CDR3 reads CASSQGTGVVDTQYF. For the CDR3, the DNA is TGCGCCAGCAGCCAAGGGACAGGGGTTGTAGATACGCAGTATTTT.

This sequence joins TRBV4-1 and TRBJ2-7, with TRBD1 matching 7 bases. Germline trimming cut 1 base from V and 6 bases from J; bases unmatched to any gene: 15. Germline V gene lookup returns CDR1 MGHRA and CDR2 YSYEKL. The CDR3 loop spans 17 amino acids. In nucleotides, the CDR3 is TGCGCCAGCAGCCAAGCCGGGGTCGGGACAGTTCTTTCCGAGCAGTACTTC. This translates into CASSQAGVGTVLSEQYF.

V usage is TRBV2 and J usage is TRBJ1-6; TRBD1 aligns across 8 bases. The germline V gene has CDR1 SNHLY and CDR2 FYNNEI. CDR3 length: 17 amino acids. V was pared by 8 bases and J by 1 base, with 10 bases of the junction left unmatched. CDR3 sequence reads: CASAGQGSRSYNSPLHF. CDR3 nucleotides: TGTGCCAGCGCCGGACAGGGAAGTAGATCCTATAATTCACCCCTCCACTTT.

The genes are TRBV7-2 and TRBJ2-2, with TRBD1 identical over 10 bases. The CDR3 is made up of 14 amino acids. V gave up 5 bases and J gave up 7 bases; unmatched junction bases: 4. CDR1 and CDR2 (germline): SGHTA, FQGNSA. The CDR3 loop is CASSEGQGIGELFF. The CDR3 DNA is TGTGCCAGCAGCGAGGGACAGGGGATCGGGGAGCTGTTTTTT.

V gene TRBV9 combines with J gene TRBJ2-1, with TRBD2 as a possible D gene (5 bases). CDR1 is SGDLS, CDR2 YYNGEE, per germline. This CDR3 region has 16 residues. Deletions cut 3 bases from V and 0 bases from J, with 13 bases between. This CDR3 reads CASSAGSSSSYNEQFF. The CDR3 DNA reads as TGTGCCAGCAGCGCGGGATCGAGTTCCTCCTACAATGAGCAGTTCTTC. The complete variable domain, with remaining parts taken from reference TRBV9 and TRBJ2-1, reads DSGVTQTPKHLITATGQRVTLRCSPRSGDLSVYWYQQSLDQGLQFLIQYYNGEERAKGNILERFSAQQFPDLHSELNLSSLELGDSALYFCASSAGSSSSYNEQFFGPGTRLTVL.

This sequence joins TRBV7-3 and TRBJ2-3; D unresolved. Trimming cost V 4 bases and J 4 bases, with 12 bases left between them. CDR1 SGHTA and CDR2 FQGTGA come from the germline V gene. The CDR3 is made up of 14 amino acids. The CDR3 sequence: CASSSRSSPDTQYF. In DNA, the CDR3 is TGTGCCAGCAGCTCCCGGTCGAGCCCAGATACGCAGTATTTT.

This chain joins TRBV2 and TRBJ2-2, with D maybe TRBD1 (5 bases). The CDR3 is 13 residues long. V lost 2 bases and J 7 bases, leaving 8 bases between the germline ends. Germline lookup yields CDR1 SNHLY and CDR2 FYNNEI. Here the CDR3 DNA reads TGTGCCAGCAGTGAACAGGGCCACGGGGAGCTGTTTTTT. This gives the protein CASSEQGHGELFF.

The CDR3 protein is CASSLLTETEAFF. CDR3 coding DNA: TGCGCCAGCAGCTTGCTGACAGAAACTGAAGCTTTCTTT. The chain carries TRBV5-1 and TRBJ1-1; D perhaps matches TRBD1 (5 bases). The CDR3 covers 13 residues. Germline assignment: CDR1 SGHRS and CDR2 YFSETQ. Trimming left V 1 base short and J 5 bases short, with 9 bases between.

V gene TRBV7-2 combines with J gene TRBJ2-7, with 7 bases aligning to TRBD2. The junction had 6 bases not matched to a gene; V was cut back by 1 base and J by 3 bases. Germline values: CDR1 SGHTA, CDR2 FQGNSA. The CDR3 is made up of 15 amino acids. The CDR3 nucleotides read TGTGCCAGCAGCTTAGTGGGGACTACCAGCTACGAGCAGTACTTC. This encodes CASSLVGTTSYEQYF.

V usage is TRBV30 and J usage is TRBJ1-4; 9 positions agree with TRBD1. CDR1 is GTSNPN, CDR2 SVGIG, per germline (reference sequence). This CDR3 region has 15 residues. V lost 4 bases, J lost 5 bases, and 8 bases stayed unmatched. The CDR3 reads CAWTLSGTGNEKLFF. The CDR3 DNA reads as TGTGCCTGGACCCTATCCGGGACAGGGAATGAAAAACTGTTTTTT.

The rearrangement uses TRBV21-1 and TRBJ1-1; TRBD1, the table's D call, lacks a check against the DNA. TRBV21-1 is tagged as a pseudogene. CDR3 length equals 15 residues. As DNA, the CDR3 is TGTGCCAGCAGCACGCAGGGGGTTCAAGGCACTGAAGCTTTCTTT. Its translation is CASSTQGVQGTEAFF.